This passage covers 16 T cell receptor beta chains from one sample sequenced in a study of T-cell memory formation after mild COVID-19. TCRdb independently ran MiXCR on the 5' RACE reads; one entry per CDR3 protein. The sample yields around 140,000 distinct CDR3 sequences, about 25% seen once. Sequenced: PBMCs or a T cell subset sorted from them (not recorded which). These receptors were obtained from an adult woman who had mild COVID-19 (a few samples of this study predate the infection). Cell type and time point are not known.

In its sample, this clonotype was seen a few times. This chain joins TRBV20-1 and TRBJ2-1; the match to TRBD2 covers 8 bases. The CDR3 has 17 residues. The germline gives CDR1 DFQATT, CDR2 SNEGSKA (reference sequence). V lost 7 bases and J lost 0; bases outside the gene matches: 14. As DNA, the CDR3 is TGCAGTGTCACAGATAGCGGGACTTGGAGCTCCTACAATGAGCAGTTCTTC. Its translation is CSVTDSGTWSSYNEQFF.

The genes are TRBV2 and TRBJ2-3; D perhaps matches TRBD2 (6 bases). The germline V and J ends were trimmed by 8 bases and 3 bases, with 21 bases remaining between them. The CDR3 covers 16 residues. Germline CDR1 reads SNHLY; CDR2 reads FYNNEI. CDR3 coding DNA: TGTGCCAGCTTTCGGCCGGGAGCGATGTTAACAGATACGCAGTATTTT. Translation gives CASFRPGAMLTDTQYF.

This clonotype was picked up one time. The chain joins TRBV11-3 to TRBJ1-1; 10 nucleotides align to TRBD1. The V gene end was trimmed by 5 bases and the J gene end by 0 bases; junction bases not matched to a gene: 6. There are 16 residues in the CDR3. Germline lookup yields CDR1 SGHNT and CDR2 YENEEA. The CDR3, as DNA: TGTGCCAGCAGCCTACGGGGACAGGGGATGAACACTGAAGCTTTCTTT. Its protein is CASSLRGQGMNTEAFF.

The chain is built from TRBV4-1 and TRBJ1-1; TRBD1 is a possible D gene (5 bases). V was trimmed by 1 base and J by 3 bases, leaving 12 bases between them. Germline lookup yields CDR1 MGHRA and CDR2 YSYEKL. CDR3 length: 15 amino acids. Here the CDR3 reads CASSQGPRVDTEAFF. CDR3 nucleotide sequence: TGCGCCAGCAGCCAAGGTCCCAGGGTGGACACTGAAGCTTTCTTT.

The chain uses TRBV7-9 and TRBJ2-7; D is undetermined. The CDR3 sequence is 12 residues long. Germline V CDR1 and CDR2: SEHNR, FQNEAQ (reference sequence). V was shortened by 4 bases and J by 5 bases, with 9 bases between the two germline ends. CDR3 sequence (DNA): TGTGCCAGCAGCTACACAGTCCACGAGCAGTACTTC. Protein product: CASSYTVHEQYF.

J is TRBJ2-7 and V is TRBV5-1, with TRBD1 as a possible D gene (5 bases). V was pared by 0 bases and J by 2 bases, with 12 bases between. CDR1 SGHRS and CDR2 YFSETQ come from the germline V gene. There are 15 residues in the CDR3. In DNA form, the CDR3 reads TGCGCCAGCAGCTTGGATCAGGACATCACCTACGAGCAGTACTTC. Residues: CASSLDQDITYEQYF.

The chain has TRBV25-1 and TRBJ1-1; 8 nucleotides agree with TRBD1. Trimming took 8 bases from V and 3 from J; bases not matched to a gene: 11. The germline V gene has CDR1 MGHDK and CDR2 SYGVNS. There are 15 residues in the CDR3. CDR3 protein: CASHGLSGQDTEAFF. CDR3 DNA: TGTGCCAGCCATGGTTTATCGGGACAGGACACTGAAGCTTTCTTT.

The gene calls are TRBV2 and TRBJ2-1; D is undetermined. Germline lookup yields CDR1 SNHLY and CDR2 FYNNEI. The CDR3 sequence is 12 residues long. Trimming pared 7 bases from V and 6 bases from J, leaving 10 bases between. Written as DNA, the CDR3 is TGTGCCAGCATGGACCTTTTCAATGAGCAGTTCTTC. Protein product: CASMDLFNEQFF.

The chain has TRBV27 and TRBJ1-4; perhaps TRBD1 as D (5 bases). The CDR3 extends over 14 amino acids. CDR1 MNHEY and CDR2 SMNVEV come from the germline V gene (reference sequence). Trimming left V 5 bases short and J 8 bases short, with 15 bases between. CDR3: CASSTVPKGEKLFF. Written as DNA, the CDR3 is TGTGCCAGCAGTACCGTCCCGAAGGGGGAAAAACTGTTTTTT.

In this sample, this clonotype turned up a few times. The chain couples TRBV7-9 to TRBJ2-2, with a possible D match to TRBD2 (6 bases). The germline V and J ends were trimmed by 0 bases and 7 bases, with 9 bases remaining between them. The CDR3 totals 14 residues. Germline loops: CDR1 SEHNR, CDR2 FQNEAQ (reference sequence). The DNA of the CDR3 is TGTGCCAGCAGCTTAGCGGGAGGAAACGGGGAGCTGTTTTTT. This encodes CASSLAGGNGELFF.

The chain recombines TRBV29-1 with TRBJ2-1; D possibly corresponds to TRBD2 (5 bases). The CDR3 consists of 14 residues. V lost 5 bases and J 0 bases, leaving 11 bases between the germline ends. Germline CDR1 SQVTM, CDR2 ANQGSEA. CDR3: CSVPAEASYNEQFF. The CDR3 nucleotides read TGCAGCGTTCCCGCGGAGGCCTCCTACAATGAGCAGTTCTTC.

This rearrangement joins TRBV20-1 to TRBJ2-1, with a tentative D call TRBD2 (6 bases). Trimming removed 4 bases from V and 3 bases from J, with 22 bases in between. Germline-derived CDR1 and CDR2 are DFQATT and SNEGSKA (reference sequence). This CDR3 contains 17 residues. DNA for the CDR3: TGCAGTGCTAACGCGGGGTTGAGCGACACCCTCTACAATGAGCAGTTCTTC. Encoded protein: CSANAGLSDTLYNEQFF.

As for this clonotype: At one boundary the junction diverges from the germline segment, which might be a read error. The chain recombines TRBV4-1 with TRBJ1-2; maybe TRBD1 (5 bases). This CDR3 spans 14 amino acids. Germline lookup yields CDR1 MGHRA and CDR2 YSYEKL. In DNA, the CDR3 is TGCGCCAGCAGCCAAGATCAGGGCTACTATGGATACACCTTC. It specifies CASSQDQGYYGYTF.

This sequence joins TRBV4-1 and TRBJ1-1, with D maybe TRBD1 (5 bases). The CDR3 is made up of 14 amino acids. V lost 1 base to trimming and J lost 4 bases, with 10 bases between them. Germline-derived CDR1 and CDR2 are MGHRA and YSYEKL. In nucleotides, the CDR3 is TGCGCCAGCAGCCAAGTTCAGGGTAGCACTGAAGCTTTCTTT. Translated, it gives CASSQVQGSTEAFF.

This chain joins TRBV19 and TRBJ2-3, with TRBD2 identical over 10 bases. This CDR3 is 16 amino acids long. Trimming cost V 4 bases and J 5 bases; bases outside gene matches: 9. Germline loops: CDR1 LNHDA, CDR2 SQIVND (reference sequence). The CDR3 DNA is TGTGCCAGTAGTACGCTTCTAGCGGGAGATCAAGATACGCAGTATTTT. This sequence encodes CASSTLLAGDQDTQYF.

The table lists this clonotype with a few counts. The genes are TRBV10-2 and TRBJ1-5, with D uncertain. Germline lookup yields CDR1 WSHSY and CDR2 SAAADI. CDR3 length: 13 residues. Trimming stripped 6 bases from V and 4 bases from J, with 10 bases between. CDR3 sequence (DNA): TGCGCCAGCAGGATCAGTCGGAATCAGCCCCAGCATTTT. This gives the protein CASRISRNQPQHF.